Sequencing of this T cell receptor beta chain was carried out in a study of early T cells in non-severe SARS-CoV-2 infection. Background on the study: The sequenced material was bulk RNA from unsorted whole blood, and its chains were unpaired. Study findings and constraints: VDJdb matching favored anti-spike CD8 responses, missing private and CD4 specificities.

Trimming pared 4 bases from V and 2 bases from J, leaving 13 bases between. In germline, CDR1 is MNHEY, CDR2 SVGEGT. CDR3 size: 15 residues. The TCR library protocol was used to attach unique molecular identifiers. These identifiers were attached to individual cDNA molecules. TCRdb independently ran MiXCR on the 5' RACE reads; one entry per CDR3 protein. The sample lists 70,000 to 90,000 distinct CDR3 sequences, about 15% seen once, with 4.5% to 7% in the top ten. This clonotype was found a few times. Its antigen is not identified. The TCR was taken from an adult who was a healthcare worker with PCR-confirmed SARS-CoV-2 infection or an uninfected control (not recorded which). The sequenced sample consisted of whole blood. This chain joins TRBV6-2 or TRBV6-3 and TRBJ2-3, with D unresolved. CDR3 in amino acids: CASSFRVWYTDTQYF. The CDR3 DNA reads TGTGCCAGCAGTTTTCGGGTCTGGTACACAGATACGCAGTATTTT.